The rows below give T cell receptor beta chains drawn from one sample of a study of STAT3 mutations in large granular lymphocyte leukemia. Some clones are missing from TCRdb's copy, which holds only in-frame ones; the method was immunoSEQ multiplex PCR. Of about 4,000 clones listed, 82% are singletons. The specimen was peripheral blood mononuclear cells. All receptors derive from a boy aged 5-17 years with T-cell large granular lymphocyte leukemia. Some clones in this sample may be carry-over from other donors' samples. CDR3s include the opening cysteine and the closing phenylalanine or tryptophan. Fields, in order: CDR3 protein, CDR3 DNA, D gene, J gene, clone size, V gene. A D gene is named only where the DNA matches it firmly. Size is omitted from some rows. Given values are once, few, many or a class for expanded clones.

CASSSGTESYEQYF,TGCGCCAGCAGCTCTGGGACAGAGAGTTACGAGCAGTACTTC,TRBD1,TRBJ2-7,-,TRBV5-1
CAWRGPSATYGYTF,TGTGCCTGGAGGGGCCCATCTGCAACCTATGGCTACACCTTC,-,TRBJ1-2,-,TRBV30
CASYYTPGQKETQYF,TGCGCCAGCTACTATACCCCCGGACAGAAAGAGACCCAGTACTTC,-,TRBJ2-5,-,TRBV5-1
CASSPLTVPYEQYF,TGTGCCAGCTCACCTTTGACAGTCCCCTACGAGCAGTACTTC,-,TRBJ2-7,few,TRBV18
CASSLGQEGGGYTF,TGTGCCAGCAGCTTGGGACAGGAAGGGGGTGGCTACACCTTC,-,TRBJ1-2,-,TRBV5-4
CAWSVRVGEQYF,TGTGCCTGGAGTGTACGAGTTGGGGAGCAGTACTTC,-,TRBJ2-7,-,TRBV30
CASSLGEGMEDTIYF,TGCGCCAGCAGCTTGGGTGAGGGGATGGAAGACACCATATATTTT,-,TRBJ1-3,-,TRBV5-1
CASRGRRGPHTDTQYF,TGTGCCAGCAGGGGTCGGCGGGGGCCTCACACAGATACGCAGTATTTT,-,TRBJ2-3,once,TRBV6-6
CASSMVGNSYEQYF,TGTGCCAGTAGTATGGTAGGGAACTCCTACGAGCAGTACTTC,-,TRBJ2-7,-,TRBV19
CASSLYQGALIMENSPLHF,TGTGCCAGCAGCTTATATCAGGGGGCCCTGATTATGGAAAATTCACCCCTCCACTTT,TRBD1,TRBJ1-6,-,TRBV7-9
CASSPRGEPYEQYF,TGTGCCAGCAGCCCCCGCGGGGAACCCTACGAGCAGTACTTC,-,TRBJ2-7,-,TRBV7-9
CAGRSSGALDTIYF,TGTGCCGGGAGGAGCTCCGGGGCTTTGGACACCATATATTTT,-,TRBJ1-3,-,TRBV30
CSVEDGRLVYGYTF,TGCAGCGTTGAAGATGGCAGGCTAGTCTATGGCTACACCTTC,-,TRBJ1-2,-,TRBV29-1
CAWSSLSQPQHF,TGTGCCTGGAGTAGCTTGAGTCAGCCCCAGCATTTT,-,TRBJ1-5,-,TRBV30
CSVASRLADTQYF,TGCAGCGTTGCCTCTAGGTTGGCAGATACGCAGTATTTT,-,TRBJ2-3,-,TRBV29-1
CASSLGGNGDTQYF,TGTGCCAGCAGCTTAGGTGGCAATGGGGATACGCAGTATTTT,-,TRBJ2-3,-,TRBV7-9
CASSRPNVGEQYF,TGTGCCAGTAGTCGTCCGAACGTGGGGGAGCAGTACTTC,-,TRBJ2-7,-,TRBV19
CASSFEGRGQYF,TGCGCCAGCAGCTTCGAGGGGCGGGGGCAGTACTTC,-,TRBJ2-7,few,TRBV5-1
CASSYSSSYEQYF,TGTGCCAGCAGCTACTCATCCTCCTACGAGCAGTACTTC,-,TRBJ2-7,medium-sized,TRBV7-2
CALMNTGGPQHF,TGTGCCCTGATGAACACTGGAGGGCCCCAGCATTTT,-,TRBJ1-5,-,TRBV30
CASSLWGQGASEAFF,TGTGCCAGCAGCTTGTGGGGACAGGGGGCCTCTGAAGCTTTCTTT,TRBD1,TRBJ1-1,-,TRBV5-4